One sample yielded the 5 T cell receptor beta chains listed below, sequenced in a study of CXCR3-negative and CXCR3-positive naive CD8 T cells. Carrying UMI labels, the TRB cDNA libraries were prepared through 5' RACE. TCRdb re-called the 5' RACE reads; one entry per CDR3 protein, DNA not given. The sample data list tens of thousands of distinct CDR3 sequences. Material for sequencing was memory CD8+ T cells from blood. These receptors originate from a human donor in good health. Some clones in this sample may be carry-over from other donors' samples.

The genes are TRBV21-1 and TRBJ1-5; TCRdb picks TRBD1, but there is no DNA to check that call. TRBV21-1 is an annotated pseudogene. This CDR3 has 16 amino acids. The CDR3 spells CASSDRTPGANQPQHF.

The chain uses TRBV29-1 and TRBJ1-2; checking the TCRdb D call of TRBD1 is not possible without DNA. The CDR3 has 14 residues. Germline values: CDR1 SQVTM, CDR2 ANQGSEA. CDR3 region: CSVEDRQGSYGYTF.

V is TRBV7-9 and J is TRBJ2-1; TCRdb picks TRBD1, but there is no DNA to check that call. There are 19 residues in the CDR3. Germline loops: CDR1 SEHNR, CDR2 FQNEAQ (reference sequence). CDR3 protein: CASSQFGSSRENSLNEQFF.

The chain combines TRBV6-5 with TRBJ2-7; TCRdb gives TRBD2 as the D gene, but with no DNA this cannot be confirmed. Germline V lookup: CDR1 MNHEY, CDR2 SVGAGI. There are 13 residues in the CDR3. This CDR3 reads CASSLPQRGEQYF.

This chain connects TRBV29-1 to TRBJ1-2; absent DNA, TCRdb's TRBD1 call cannot be checked. The CDR3 spans 13 residues. CDR1 is SQVTM and CDR2 is ANQGSEA in the germline V gene. This CDR3 reads CSVETGMLYGYTF.